This passage covers 15 T cell receptor beta chains from one sample sequenced in a study of blood T cells in healthy people across ages. Primed by a sample-barcoded 5' primer and a J-beta primer mix, a second PCR proceeded for 7 to 11 cycles. One entry per CDR3 protein results from TCRdb running MiXCR on the 5' RACE reads. The sample includes around 1,500,000 distinct CDR3 sequences, approximately 38% of them seen just once. Material for sequencing was blood. The receptor source for this set is a woman aged 18-29 years in good health.

This chain joins TRBV20-1 and TRBJ2-7; D is ambiguous. The CDR3 spans 11 residues. V gave up 4 bases and J gave up 0 bases, with 4 bases separating them. Looked up from germline, CDR1 is DFQATT and CDR2 is SNEGSKA (reference sequence). The CDR3 DNA follows: TGCAGTGCTACGACCTCCTACGAGCAGTACTTC. Protein: CSATTSYEQYF.

This clonotype turned up a few times. This chain uses TRBV20-1 with TRBJ1-2, with TRBD1 identical over 7 bases. The CDR3 is 14 amino acids. J lost 6 bases, V lost 4 bases, and 11 bases had no gene match. The germline gives CDR1 DFQATT, CDR2 SNEGSKA (reference sequence). CDR3 residues: CSAIDWAGGDGYTF. The CDR3 DNA reads as TGCAGTGCTATAGATTGGGCAGGGGGGGATGGCTACACCTTC.

In the case of this clonotype: A much larger clone differs by one base, so this may be a read error. This rearrangement joins TRBV9 to TRBJ2-5; the D gene could be TRBD1 or TRBD2 (6 bases each). Germline values: CDR1 SGDLS, CDR2 YYNGEE. Between the trimmed V and J ends, which lost 3 bases and 11 bases, there was a span of 23 bases. The CDR3 has 15 residues. The DNA of the CDR3 is TGTGCCAGCAGCGCCCCCCAAGGGGGGTACAATGAGCAGTACTTC. This encodes CASSAPQGGYNEQYF. Full variable domain (missing parts from reference TRBV9 and TRBJ2-5): DSGVTQTPKHLITATGQRVTLRCSPRSGDLSVYWYQQSLDQGLQFLIQYYNGEERAKGNILERFSAQQFPDLHSELNLSSLELGDSALYFCASSAPQGGYNEQYFGPGTRLLVL.

This clonotype was picked up a small number of times. This chain connects TRBV20-1 to TRBJ2-1, with a weak D call TRBD2 (6 bases). The germline CDR1 and CDR2 sequences are DFQATT and SNEGSKA (reference sequence). Trimming removed 1 base from V and 1 base from J, with 26 bases in between. There are 20 residues in the CDR3. CDR3 residues: CSARGSEWRDDLRSYNEQFF. CDR3 coding DNA: TGCAGTGCTAGAGGATCGGAATGGCGGGATGACCTTCGATCCTACAATGAGCAGTTCTTC.

In its sample, this clonotype was seen a few times. The chain couples TRBV20-1 to TRBJ1-4, with a tentative D call TRBD1 (5 bases). V lost 0 bases, J lost 4 bases, and 12 bases lay in between. The CDR3 consists of 15 residues. Germline CDR1 DFQATT, CDR2 SNEGSKA (reference sequence). The CDR3 DNA sequence: TGCAGTGCTAGAGATCGGGAAAGGGGTAATGAAAAACTGTTTTTT. It is translated as CSARDRERGNEKLFF.

This clonotype was seen only a few times. The J gene is TRBJ2-1, the V gene TRBV7-6, with TRBD2 matching over 8 bases. The germline gives CDR1 SGHVS, CDR2 FNYEAQ. With 0 bases clipped from V and 6 bases from J, the junction kept 7 bases outside the gene matches. This CDR3 has 16 amino acids. CDR3 sequence: CASSLAGLETGNEQFF. For the CDR3, the DNA is TGTGCCAGCAGCTTAGCGGGACTAGAAACGGGCAATGAGCAGTTCTTC.

The table lists this clonotype with a count of one. This chain links TRBV21-1 with TRBJ2-1; TRBD2 reflects the table's D call only, with no check against the DNA. TRBV21-1 is shown as a pseudogene. The length of the CDR3 is 12 residues. CDR3 amino acids: CASPPSYNEQFF. The CDR3 bases are TGTGCCAGCCCTCCCTCCTACAATGAGCAGTTCTTC.

The J gene is TRBJ1-4, the V gene TRBV12-3 or TRBV12-4, with a weak D call TRBD1 (5 bases). CDR3 length: 16 amino acids. V lost 5 bases and J 6 bases, leaving 19 bases between the germline ends. The CDR3 here is CASSALWGWSDEKLFF. CDR3 nucleotide sequence: TGTGCCAGCAGTGCTCTTTGGGGGTGGTCGGATGAAAAACTGTTTTTT.

This clonotype was detected only a few times. The CDR3 reads CASSQAGDPYTSYEQYF. The CDR3 DNA follows: TGTGCCAGCAGCCAAGCGGGGGATCCTTATACCTCCTACGAGCAGTACTTC. The genes are TRBV7-9 and TRBJ2-7; 8 bases fit TRBD2. CDR3 length: 17 residues. V gave up 5 bases and J gave up 0 bases; unmatched junction bases: 12. The germline V gene encodes CDR1 SEHNR and CDR2 FQNEAQ (reference sequence).

V usage is TRBV7-8 and J usage is TRBJ2-5; a possible D gene is TRBD1 (5 bases). Deletions cut 1 base from V and 5 bases from J, with 14 bases between. CDR3 length equals 15 residues. From germline, CDR1 is SGHVS and CDR2 FQNEAQ. This chain's CDR3 is CASSLGRQGYETQYF. As DNA, the CDR3 is TGTGCCAGCAGCTTAGGTCGGCAGGGATATGAGACCCAGTACTTC.

The chain joins TRBV27 to TRBJ2-1, with 12 bases that match TRBD2. From germline, CDR1 is MNHEY and CDR2 SMNVEV (reference sequence). The CDR3 loop spans 15 amino acids. The V segment lost 5 bases and the J segment 11 bases; nucleotides outside the gene matches: 10. As DNA, the CDR3 is TGTGCCAGCAGTCCTACTAGCGGGGGGACCCCCAAGCAGTTCTTC. It specifies CASSPTSGGTPKQFF.

This clonotype has more than one count but fewer than ten. In DNA, the CDR3 is TGTGCCATCAGTGAGCCCACAGATACGCAGTATTTT. Protein sequence: CAISEPTDTQYF. The rearrangement uses TRBV10-3 and TRBJ2-3; D is ambiguous. The V gene's germline CDR1 is ENHRY and CDR2 SYGVKD. The CDR3 sequence is 12 residues long. V lost 2 bases and J 2 bases, leaving 2 bases between the germline ends.

The chain carries TRBV13 and TRBJ1-2; the D is unclear. The CDR3 consists of 13 residues. V gave up 8 bases and J gave up 4 bases, with 14 bases separating them. Germline CDR1 is PRHDT and CDR2 is FYEKMQ (reference sequence). Written as DNA, the CDR3 is TGTGCCAGCCCCGATTTAGACCCCTATGGCTACACCTTC. Translating gives CASPDLDPYGYTF.

This chain links TRBV6-5 with TRBJ1-5; 9 bases agree with TRBD1. Germline V CDR1 and CDR2: MNHEY, SVGAGI. After removal of 2 bases from V and 5 bases from J, the junction contained 1 base not matched to a gene. The CDR3 length is 14 residues. CDR3 nucleotides: TGTGCCAGCAGTTACGACAGGGGGGATCAGCCCCAGCATTTT. This translates into CASSYDRGDQPQHF.

This clonotype has a handful of counts. The CDR3 DNA reads TGCGCCAGCAGCCGCGATGGACGCAGCTCCTACAATGAGCAGTACTTC. It translates to CASSRDGRSSYNEQYF. The genes are TRBV4-1 and TRBJ2-7; D call uncertain. Trimming took 4 bases from V and 7 from J, leaving 23 bases between them. In germline, CDR1 is MGHRA, CDR2 YSYEKL. The CDR3 has 16 residues.